A selection of T cell receptor beta chains follows, all from one sample in a study of blood T cell repertoires in COVID-19. The repertoire was sequenced with immunoSEQ multiplex PCR; TCRdb's copy has only in-frame clones and lacks some. The data show around 64,000 clones, about nine tenths seen once. Sequenced material: peripheral blood. Receptors were obtained from a woman between 18 and 29 years old with acute or convalescent COVID-19. The CDR3 runs from the conserved cysteine through the conserved F or W. D genes are given only for firm matches. Expanded clones get a size class; other rows say once, few or many, or leave the size out.

.	TRBV10-2	.	TRBJ1-2	TGCGCCAGTGTCTCCCAGGGGCCGACAGGCTACACCTTC	CASVSQGPTGYTF
.	TRBV18	.	TRBJ2-1	TGTGCCAGCTCACCAGGTGGCAGCGACAATGAGCAGTTCTTC	CASSPGGSDNEQFF
.	TRBV30	.	TRBJ1-4	TGTGCCTGGAGTGTACTTGGAAAACTGTTTTTT	CAWSVLGKLFF
.	TRBV7-9	once	TRBJ2-7	TGTGCCAGCAGCTTCGACTACGAGGAGGACGAGCAGTACTTC	CASSFDYEEDEQYF
.	TRBV5-1	.	TRBJ1-3	TGCGCCAGCAGCTTGTTGGGTAACGGACCGGGACTATCTGGAAACACCATATATTTT	CASSLLGNGPGLSGNTIYF
.	TRBV5-1	.	TRBJ2-1	TGCGCCAGCAGCTTGGAATTTATCTACAATGAGCAGTTCTTC	CASSLEFIYNEQFF
TRBD2	TRBV7-2	.	TRBJ2-3	TGTGCCAGCAGCTTACAGGCTAGCGGGACTGTAGATACGCAGTATTTT	CASSLQASGTVDTQYF
TRBD1	TRBV29-1	.	TRBJ2-3	TGCAGCGTGGGGACAGTAAAGACAGATACGCAGTATTTT	CSVGTVKTDTQYF
.	TRBV19	.	TRBJ1-1	TGTGCCAGTAGTATAGAGGGGCACATGAACACTGAAGCTTTCTTT	CASSIEGHMNTEAFF
TRBD2	TRBV20-1	.	TRBJ2-4	TGCAGTGCTAGTCTAGCGGGGAAAAACATTCAGTACTTC	CSASLAGKNIQYF
TRBD1	TRBV30	few	TRBJ2-2	TGTGCCTGCCGGGACAGGGGGTACACCGGGGAGCTGTTTTTT	CACRDRGYTGELFF
.	TRBV6-2/TRBV6-3	.	TRBJ2-2	TGTGCCAGCAGTTCCCTCTCTACCGGGGAGCTGTTTTTT	CASSSLSTGELFF
.	TRBV28	.	TRBJ2-6	TGTGCCAGCAGTTTAACAGTAGGTCGGTCTGGGGCCAACGTCCTGACTTTC	CASSLTVGRSGANVLTF
.	TRBV20-1	.	TRBJ1-1	TGCAGTGCTCCAGTGAACACTGAAGCTTTCTTT	CSAPVNTEAFF
TRBD1	TRBV19	.	TRBJ1-5	TGTGCCAGTAGGACAGGGGTGCAAGGTAGCCCCCAGCATTTT	CASRTGVQGSPQHF
TRBD1	TRBV18	.	TRBJ1-1	TGTGCCAGCTCACCGGACAGGGAGAACACTGAAGCTTTCTTT	CASSPDRENTEAFF
.	TRBV28	.	TRBJ1-1	TGTGCCAGCAGCTTTAAGTTCTTCGGACAGAACACCGTGGCTTTCTTT	CASSFKFFGQNTVAFF
.	TRBV28	.	TRBJ2-1	TGTGCCAGCAGTTTATTCGCTGGTGTCGGGCGGACTATCTACAATGAGCAGTTCTTC	CASSLFAGVGRTIYNEQFF
TRBD2	TRBV27	.	TRBJ2-1	TGTGCCAGCAGCCGAAGCGGGAGAAGCTACAATGAGCAGTTCTTC	CASSRSGRSYNEQFF
TRBD1	TRBV6-5	.	TRBJ1-2	TGTGCCAGCAGATTAGACGACAGGGTGTTGAGCGGCTACACCTTC	CASRLDDRVLSGYTF
.	TRBV27	.	TRBJ2-3	TGTGCCAGCAGACGGGGGGCAAGCACAGATACGCAGTATTTT	CASRRGASTDTQYF
.	TRBV30	.	TRBJ1-5	TGTGCCTGGAGTATGTTGGGGCACAATCAGCCCCAGCATTTT	CAWSMLGHNQPQHF